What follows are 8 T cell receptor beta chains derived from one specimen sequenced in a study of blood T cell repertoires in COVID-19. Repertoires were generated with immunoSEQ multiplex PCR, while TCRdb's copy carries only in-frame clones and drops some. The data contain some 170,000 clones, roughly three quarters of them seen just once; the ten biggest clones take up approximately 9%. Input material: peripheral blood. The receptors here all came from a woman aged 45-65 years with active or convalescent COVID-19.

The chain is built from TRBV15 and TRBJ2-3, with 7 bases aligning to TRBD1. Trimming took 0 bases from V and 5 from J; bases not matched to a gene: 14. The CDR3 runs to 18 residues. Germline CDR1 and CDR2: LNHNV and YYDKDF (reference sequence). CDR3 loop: CATSRDLGGLRAGDTQYF. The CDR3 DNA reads TGTGCCACCAGCAGAGACCTAGGGGGCCTGAGGGCGGGAGATACGCAGTATTTT.

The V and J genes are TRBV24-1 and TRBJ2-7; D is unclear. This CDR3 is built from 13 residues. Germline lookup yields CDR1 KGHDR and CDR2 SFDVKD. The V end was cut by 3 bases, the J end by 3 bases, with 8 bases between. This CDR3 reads CATSDNNHYEQYF. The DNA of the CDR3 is TGTGCCACCAGTGATAACAACCACTACGAGCAGTACTTC.

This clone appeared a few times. CDR3 nucleotides: TGTGCCAGCAGTCGACAGGGAGGCACCGGGGAGCTGTTTTTT. Its translation: CASSRQGGTGELFF. V and J are TRBV6-6 and TRBJ2-2, with D possibly TRBD1 on 7 matching bases. Germline V gene data show CDR1 as MNHNY and CDR2 as SVGAGI (reference sequence). V was cut by 5 bases and J by 4 bases, with 11 bases left in between. This CDR3 has 14 amino acids.

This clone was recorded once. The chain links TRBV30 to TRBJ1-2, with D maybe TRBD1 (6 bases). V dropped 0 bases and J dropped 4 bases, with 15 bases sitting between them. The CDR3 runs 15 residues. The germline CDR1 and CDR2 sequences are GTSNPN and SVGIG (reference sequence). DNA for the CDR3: TGTGCCTGGAGTGTAGGCCCCCAAGGGGGCTATGGCTACACCTTC. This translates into CAWSVGPQGGYGYTF.

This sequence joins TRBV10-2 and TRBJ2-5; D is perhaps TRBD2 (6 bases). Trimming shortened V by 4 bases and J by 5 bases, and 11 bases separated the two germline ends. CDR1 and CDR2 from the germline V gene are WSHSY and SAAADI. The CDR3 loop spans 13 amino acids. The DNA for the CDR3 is TGCGCCAGCAGTGGCGGGGCGGGGGAGACCCAGTACTTC. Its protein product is CASSGGAGETQYF.

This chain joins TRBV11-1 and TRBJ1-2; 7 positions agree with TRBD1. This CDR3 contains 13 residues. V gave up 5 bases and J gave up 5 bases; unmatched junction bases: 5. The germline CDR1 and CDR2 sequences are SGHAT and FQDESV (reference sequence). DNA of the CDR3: TGTGCCAGCAGCCCGGGACAGAAATATGGCTACACCTTC. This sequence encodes CASSPGQKYGYTF.

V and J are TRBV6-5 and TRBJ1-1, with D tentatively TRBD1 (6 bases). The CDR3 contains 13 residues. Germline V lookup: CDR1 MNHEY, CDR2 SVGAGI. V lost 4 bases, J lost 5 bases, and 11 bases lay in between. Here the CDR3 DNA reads TGTGCCAGCAGTTTGGGGGCGCGTACTGAAGCTTTCTTT. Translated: CASSLGARTEAFF.

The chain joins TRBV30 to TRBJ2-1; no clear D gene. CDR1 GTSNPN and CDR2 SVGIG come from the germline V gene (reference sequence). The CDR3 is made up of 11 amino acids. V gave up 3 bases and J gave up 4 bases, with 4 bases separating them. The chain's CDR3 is CAWRRYNEQFF. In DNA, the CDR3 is TGTGCCTGGAGACGGTACAATGAGCAGTTCTTC. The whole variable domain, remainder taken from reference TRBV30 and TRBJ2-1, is SQTIHQWPATLVQPVGSPLSLECTVEGTSNPNLYWYRQAAGRGLQLLFYSVGIGQISSEVPQNLSASRPQDRQFILSSKKLLLSDSGFYLCAWRRYNEQFFGPGTRLTVL.